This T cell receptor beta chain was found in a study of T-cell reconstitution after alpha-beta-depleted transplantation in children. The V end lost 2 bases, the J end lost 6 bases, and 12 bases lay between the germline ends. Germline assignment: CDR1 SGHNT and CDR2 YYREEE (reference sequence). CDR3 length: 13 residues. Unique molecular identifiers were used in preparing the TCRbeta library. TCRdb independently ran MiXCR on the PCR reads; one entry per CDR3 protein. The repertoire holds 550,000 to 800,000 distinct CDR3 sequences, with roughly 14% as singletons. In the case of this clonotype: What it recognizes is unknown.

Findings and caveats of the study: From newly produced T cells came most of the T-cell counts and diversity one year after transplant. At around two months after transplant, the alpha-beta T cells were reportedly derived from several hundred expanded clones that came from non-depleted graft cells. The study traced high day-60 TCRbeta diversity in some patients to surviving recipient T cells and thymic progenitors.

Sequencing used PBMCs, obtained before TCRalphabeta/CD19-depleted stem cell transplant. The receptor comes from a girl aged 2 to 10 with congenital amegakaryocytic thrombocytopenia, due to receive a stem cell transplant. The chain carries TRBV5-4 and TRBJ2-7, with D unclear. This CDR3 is CASSFEDLCEQYF. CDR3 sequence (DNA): TGTGCCAGCAGCTTCGAGGACCTCTGCGAGCAGTACTTC.